This paragraph reports one T cell receptor beta chain. This clonotype was seen only a few times. Its specific antigen is unknown. Base-call qualities are not available, and no considerably larger clone is one nucleotide away. This entry comes from a study of T-cell reconstitution after alpha-beta-depleted transplantation in children (dated by TCRdb to about 2016). In the study overall: The study quantitatively tracked T-cell immune reconstitution after TCRalphabeta/CD19-depleted allogeneic hematopoietic cell transplantation in children using TCR repertoire profiling.

V lost 4 bases and J lost 5 bases, and the count of bases not matched to a germline gene is 9. The germline V gene specifies SGDLS as CDR1 and YYNGEE as CDR2. The CDR3 contains 15 residues, cysteine and phenylalanine counted. Of all the DNA, just the CDR3 is kept, 45 bases in frame from base 1. Libraries were prepared through PCR. For sequencing, an Illumina HiSeq 2500 was employed. TCR libraries were prepared with molecular barcoding, using unique molecular identifiers to normalize TCRbeta repertoire quantification. TCRdb's own reprocessing of the public reads used fastp at Q25 and MiXCR and kept productive beta chains. Every distinct CDR3 protein forms one entry, paired with its most common genes and DNA. The sample table records around 600,000 distinct CDR3 sequences; roughly 15% of these occur just once. The ten largest clones take up 0.9% to 1.2% of the sample.

The receptor's source is a human donor who donated a stem cell graft to a child with acute myeloid leukemia. The chain was built from TRBV9 and TRBJ2-1, and 7 bases in between align with TRBD2. Here the sequenced sample was PBMCs from the stem cell graft donor, taken from the stem cell graft. The base sequence is TGTGCCAGCAGCCCTCGACTAGCTCGCGACAATGAGCAGTTCTTC. Translation gives CASSPRLARDNEQFF.